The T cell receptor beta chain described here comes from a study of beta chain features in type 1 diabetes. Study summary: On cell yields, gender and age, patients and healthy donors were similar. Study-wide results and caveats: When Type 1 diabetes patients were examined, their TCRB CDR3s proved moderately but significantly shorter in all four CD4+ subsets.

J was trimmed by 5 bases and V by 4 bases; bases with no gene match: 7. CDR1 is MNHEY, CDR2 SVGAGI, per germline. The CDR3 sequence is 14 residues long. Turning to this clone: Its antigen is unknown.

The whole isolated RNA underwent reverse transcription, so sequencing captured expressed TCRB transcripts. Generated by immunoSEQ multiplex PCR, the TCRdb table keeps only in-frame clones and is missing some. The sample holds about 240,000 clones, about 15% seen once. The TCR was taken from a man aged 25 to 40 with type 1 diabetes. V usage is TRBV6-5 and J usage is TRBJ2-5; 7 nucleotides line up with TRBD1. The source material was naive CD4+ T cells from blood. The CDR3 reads CASSWAGGLETQYF. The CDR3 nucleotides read TGTGCCAGCAGTTGGGCAGGGGGTTTGGAGACCCAGTACTTC.